Sequencing of this TCR beta chain was carried out in a study of human T cells and chemical hapten exposure. This clonotype came up many times. Time point indicated: patch test 1, 2 weeks after DPC sensitization. Treatment given: therapeutic diphenylcyclopropenone sensitization with weekly scalp DPC. This CDR3 is built from 18 residues. Trimming cost V 1 base and J 6 bases, with 22 bases left between them. Each cDNA molecule in the library carried unique molecular identifiers. In the authors' methods: Between roughly 20,000 and 700,000 TCRs appeared in each sample, and the median stood at approximately 100,000. Via MiXCR, TCRdb re-called the RACE reads, giving one row per CDR3 protein. TCRdb, not the original authors, processed these V and J calls. The sample records some 77,000 distinct CDR3 sequences, about 9.4% being singletons.

The material was whole blood, obtained in connection with sensitization to the hapten diphenylcyclopropenone (DPC). The chain joins TRBV12-3 or TRBV12-4 to TRBJ1-5; D gene uncertain. This TCR was sampled from a woman in her fifties or sixties with alopecia areata. Some clones in this sample may be carry-over from other donors' samples. The CDR3, as DNA: TGTGCCAGCAGTTTAGGGATTACATCAGTCCTAATTCTTCAGCCCCAGCATTTT. Its translation is CASSLGITSVLILQPQHF.